This is a list of T cell receptor beta chains from one sample in a study of T cell changes during pregnancy in multiple sclerosis. Data came from immunoSEQ multiplex PCR; TCRdb stores just in-frame clones and leaves some out. The data show around 72,000 clones, over 85% seen once. This material consisted of peripheral blood, taken in the second trimester of pregnancy. The source of these receptors is a female donor in good health, enrolled as a control in a pregnancy study. CDR3s include the opening cysteine and the closing phenylalanine or tryptophan. Fields, in order: D gene, V gene, CDR3 protein. D genes are given only for firm matches.

>TRBD1|TRBV19
CASSTPGTGYGYTF
>TRBD1|TRBV6-5
CASSLTRDSYEQYF
>TRBD1|TRBV7-8
CASSFAARTGTYEQYF
>TRBD1|TRBV4-2
CASSQTSMTGGKGQPQHF
>NA|TRBV30
CAWSPEAYEQYF
>TRBD1|TRBV5-3
CAIRWGTVEIYEQYF
>NA|TRBV19
CASSFFNEQFF
>NA|TRBV19
CASTTGKNTGELFF
>TRBD2|TRBV5-1
CASSLGSGLVADTQYF
>NA|TRBV7-2
CASSSARENEQFF
>TRBD2|TRBV9
CASSVAAAGNSEQYF
>TRBD1|TRBV18
CASSPADRVNTEAFF
>TRBD1|TRBV4-1
CASSQEGGTGAVVTEAFF
>TRBD2|TRBV15
CATSRGLAAYNEQFF
>TRBD1|TRBV5-1
CASSLGDRTYNSPLHF
>NA|TRBV15
CATSRGGSYNEQFF
>TRBD1|TRBV5-1
CASSLGQGQIPYNSPLHF
>NA|TRBV7-9
CASSARDQPQHF
>TRBD2|TRBV5-4
CASSQTAGEQETQYF
>TRBD1|TRBV7-9
CASSPLGTGTNEQFF
>TRBD1|TRBV19
CATRVRDRASSPLHF
>TRBD1|TRBV11-2
CASSLGGLGQGPTEAFF
>NA|TRBV27
CASSLNRAYTEAFF
>NA|TRBV30
CAWSVREKQFF
>NA|TRBV9
CASSVGSWANEKLFF
>NA|TRBV30
CAWGRLRGHYEQYF
>TRBD1|TRBV6-6
CASSYPGQGYNEQFF
>TRBD1|TRBV10-3
CAISDPDRAADTQYF
>TRBD1|TRBV7-7
CASSTDRGQETQYF
>NA|TRBV4-2
CASSQVGLGSGTGELFF
>NA|TRBV28
CASRLWSRNTIYF
>TRBD1|TRBV5-1
CASSFPGGNTGELFF
>TRBD2|TRBV4-2
CASSPGLAGSHNEQFF